One sample yielded the 32 T cell receptor beta chains listed below, sequenced in a study of cytotoxic CD8 clonotypes in ibrutinib-treated CLL. Produced via immunoSEQ multiplex PCR; TCRdb's table is partial and in-frame only. The profile covers roughly 170,000 clones, with 84% appearing a single time and 3.5% to 5.5% taken by the ten largest. The sample here was PBMCs, taken after 24 months of ibrutinib treatment. The receptors originated from a human donor with chronic lymphocytic leukemia.

The rearrangement links TRBV7-3 to TRBJ2-1, with TRBD2 matching over 12 bases. The germline V gene encodes CDR1 SGHTA and CDR2 FQGTGA. CDR3 length: 15 residues. Trimming removed 2 bases from V and 6 bases from J; junction bases left unmatched: 2. The CDR3 DNA sequence: TGTGCCAGCAGCTTATCGACTAGCGGGAGCAATGAGCAGTTCTTC. This translates into CASSLSTSGSNEQFF.

V gene TRBV9 combines with J gene TRBJ1-1; D perhaps matches TRBD1 (6 bases). Looked up from germline, CDR1 is SGDLS and CDR2 is YYNGEE. The CDR3 has 14 residues. Trimming left V 0 bases short and J 3 bases short, with 9 bases between. CDR3 sequence: CASSVADSHTEAFF. The CDR3 bases are TGTGCCAGCAGCGTAGCGGACAGCCACACTGAAGCTTTCTTT.

V gene TRBV5-1 combines with J gene TRBJ2-1, with D possibly matching TRBD2 (6 bases). Trimming shortened V by 1 base and J by 4 bases, and 9 bases separated the two germline ends. Germline V gives CDR1 SGHRS, CDR2 YFSETQ. The CDR3 spans 14 residues. CDR3 in amino acids: CASSLSGPYNEQFF. The CDR3 DNA sequence: TGCGCCAGCAGCTTGAGCGGGCCATACAATGAGCAGTTCTTC.

The chain carries TRBV28 and TRBJ2-5; unclear D gene. CDR1 and CDR2 (germline): MDHEN, SYDVKM. V was pared by 3 bases and J by 4 bases, with 12 bases between. This CDR3 spans 14 amino acids. CDR3 sequence (DNA): TGTGCCAGCAGTTTTGGTCCAGCGACAGAGACCCAGTACTTC. Amino acids: CASSFGPATETQYF. The whole variable domain, filled in from reference TRBV28 and TRBJ2-5, reads DVKVTQSSRYLVKRTGEKVFLECVQDMDHENMFWYRQDPGLGLRLIYFSYDVKMKEKGDIPEGYSVSREKKERFSLILESASTNQTSMYLCASSFGPATETQYFGPGTRLLVL.

In its sample, this clone was seen a few times. The chain combines TRBV2 with TRBJ2-2, with 8 bases lining up with TRBD1. There are 15 residues in the CDR3. V lost 7 bases, J lost 4 bases, and 8 bases stayed unmatched. Per the germline V gene, CDR1 is SNHLY and CDR2 is FYNNEI. The CDR3 region has the DNA TGTGCCAGCATGGAGGACAGGGCAGGCACCGGGGAGCTGTTTTTT. This translates into CASMEDRAGTGELFF.

The rearrangement joins TRBV5-1 to TRBJ2-1; D is undetermined. The CDR3 totals 12 residues. V lost 0 bases and J lost 9, with 7 bases in between. Germline V gene lookup returns CDR1 SGHRS and CDR2 YFSETQ. The CDR3 loop is CASSLGTPEQFF. Here the CDR3 DNA reads TGCGCCAGCAGCTTGGGGACCCCTGAGCAGTTCTTC.

Only one count was recorded for this clone. The V gene is TRBV7-9, the J gene TRBJ2-7, with a tentative D call TRBD1 (6 bases). CDR1 is SEHNR and CDR2 is FQNEAQ in the germline V gene (reference sequence). The CDR3 is 15 residues long. V lost 8 bases, J lost 1 base, and 18 bases lay in between. The CDR3 reads CASHPLATGSYEQYF. The CDR3 region has the DNA TGTGCCAGCCACCCATTAGCGACAGGATCCTACGAGCAGTACTTC. The complete variable domain, with remaining parts taken from reference TRBV7-9 and TRBJ2-7, reads DTGVSQNPRHKITKRGQNVTFRCDPISEHNRLYWYRQTLGQGPEFLTYFQNEAQLEKSRLLSDRFSAERPKGSFSTLEIQRTEQGDSAMYLCASHPLATGSYEQYFGPGTRLTVT.

The rearrangement joins TRBV19 to TRBJ1-3; no reliable D call. V lost 5 bases to trimming and J lost 1 base, with 12 bases between them. CDR3 length equals 15 residues. Germline assignment: CDR1 LNHDA and CDR2 SQIVND (reference sequence). CDR3 bases: TGTGCCAGTAGTCCCCGACGGGAGTCTGGAAACACCATATATTTT. The encoded protein is CASSPRRESGNTIYF. The whole variable domain, remainder taken from reference TRBV19 and TRBJ1-3, is DGGITQSPKYLFRKEGQNVTLSCEQNLNHDAMYWYRQDPGQGLRLIYYSQIVNDFQKGDIAEGYSVSREKKESFPLTVTSAQKNPTAFYLCASSPRRESGNTIYFGEGSWLTVV.

This chain joins TRBV5-1 and TRBJ1-4; the D is unclear. This CDR3 is 16 amino acids long. The germline gives CDR1 SGHRS, CDR2 YFSETQ. With 4 bases removed from V and 1 base from J, the gap between germline ends came to 14 bases. CDR3 protein: CASSTGTGRTNEKLFF. The CDR3 DNA sequence: TGCGCCAGCAGCACCGGCACGGGGAGAACTAATGAAAAACTGTTTTTT. The full variable domain, rest sourced from reference TRBV5-1 and TRBJ1-4, is KAGVTQTPRYLIKTRGQQVTLSCSPISGHRSVSWYQQTPGQGLQFLFEYFSETQRNKGNFPGRFSGRQFSNSRSEMNVSTLELGDSALYLCASSTGTGRTNEKLFFGSGTQLSVL.

The chain carries TRBV5-1 and TRBJ1-4, with TRBD1 identical over 7 bases. Germline V gives CDR1 SGHRS, CDR2 YFSETQ. The CDR3 is 15 residues long. V lost 6 bases, J lost 3 bases, and 8 bases stayed unmatched. The CDR3, as DNA: TGCGCCAGCACGACCGCGACAGGGCCTAATGAAAAACTGTTTTTT. Its translation: CASTTATGPNEKLFF.

Note on this clone: Within the sample, other DNA sequences also encode this same CDR3. The CDR3 coding sequence is TGCGCCAGCAGCCTGGGGGGGAGCGAGACCCAGTACTTC. This gives the protein CASSLGGSETQYF. The chain recombines TRBV5-1 with TRBJ2-5; 7 positions match TRBD2. CDR3 size: 13 residues. CDR1 and CDR2 from the germline V gene are SGHRS and YFSETQ. Unmatched junction bases numbered 5, after V lost 4 bases and J lost 5 bases.

As concerns this clone: Within the sample, other DNA sequences also encode this same CDR3. The chain employs TRBV5-1 and TRBJ2-7, with D perhaps TRBD1 (5 bases). Trimming removed 1 base at V and 2 bases at J, with 7 bases between. The CDR3 loop spans 13 amino acids. Germline CDR1 reads SGHRS; CDR2 reads YFSETQ. The CDR3, as DNA: TGCGCCAGCAGCTTGTCAGGGACCTACGAGCAGTACTTC. Translating gives CASSLSGTYEQYF.

V usage is TRBV11-2 and J usage is TRBJ1-4, with a possible D match to TRBD1 (5 bases). In germline, CDR1 is SGHAT, CDR2 FQNNGV. V lost 7 bases and J lost 2, with 11 bases in between. The CDR3 runs to 14 residues. The CDR3 loop is CASTPGFTNEKLFF. CDR3 bases: TGTGCCAGCACCCCAGGGTTCACTAATGAAAAACTGTTTTTT.

CDR3 DNA sequence: TGCGCCAGCAGCTATTCCCCGGGACAGCGGATAGGGTCACCCCTCCACTTT. Amino acids: CASSYSPGQRIGSPLHF. The V and J genes are TRBV5-1 and TRBJ1-6, with 7 positions matching TRBD1. V was clipped by 3 bases and J by 10 bases; unmatched bases: 16. CDR1 is SGHRS and CDR2 is YFSETQ in the germline V gene. The CDR3 sequence is 17 residues long.

The count of this clone is one. The rearrangement joins TRBV2 to TRBJ1-5; the match to TRBD1 covers 8 bases. The CDR3 loop spans 15 amino acids. Germline V CDR1 and CDR2: SNHLY, FYNNEI. V shed 5 bases and J 2 bases; nucleotides not matched to a gene: 5. The CDR3 is CASSTTGARNQPQHF. CDR3 coding DNA: TGTGCCAGCAGTACGACAGGGGCTCGCAATCAGCCCCAGCATTTT. The full variable domain, its missing parts supplied by reference TRBV2 and TRBJ1-5, is EPEVTQTPSHQVTQMGQEVILRCVPISNHLYFYWYRQILGQKVEFLVSFYNNEISEKSEIFDDQFSVERPDGSNFTLKIRSTKLEDSAMYFCASSTTGARNQPQHFGDGTRLSIL.

In its sample, this clone was seen once. The V and J genes are TRBV28 and TRBJ1-1; a weak D match, TRBD1 (5 bases). Germline V gives CDR1 MDHEN, CDR2 SYDVKM. This CDR3 has 16 residues. V gave up 1 base and J gave up 1 base, with 13 bases separating them. The CDR3 nucleotides are TGTGCCAGCAGTTTATTTGGAGGCAGGGAGAACACTGAAGCTTTCTTT. Protein: CASSLFGGRENTEAFF.

The chain is built from TRBV6-5 and TRBJ1-2; D unresolved. The germline V gene has CDR1 MNHEY and CDR2 SVGAGI. Trimming removed 2 bases from V and 7 bases from J, with 11 bases in between. This CDR3 contains 13 residues. The CDR3, as DNA: TGTGCCAGCAGTTACACGCCCCGGGTTGGCTACACCTTC. Its protein is CASSYTPRVGYTF.

The rearrangement joins TRBV9 to TRBJ1-1; tentatively, D is TRBD1 (5 bases). The CDR3 runs to 14 residues. Germline lookup yields CDR1 SGDLS and CDR2 YYNGEE. V lost 4 bases, J lost 5 bases, and 15 bases lay in between. The CDR3 sequence: CASSSRVGKTEAFF. In DNA, the CDR3 is TGTGCCAGCAGCTCCAGGGTCGGGAAGACTGAAGCTTTCTTT.

This chain joins TRBV19 and TRBJ2-7; unclear D gene. This CDR3 is built from 13 residues. Per germline, CDR1 LNHDA and CDR2 SQIVND (reference sequence). V was shortened by 5 bases and J by 1 base, with 9 bases between the two germline ends. The CDR3 reads CASSVTYSYEQYF. DNA for the CDR3: TGTGCCAGTAGTGTGACCTATTCCTACGAGCAGTACTTC.

The V call is TRBV6-5, the J call TRBJ1-2; 9 bases agree with TRBD1. V shed 4 bases, J shed 2 bases, and the junction held 8 bases outside the gene matches. Germline CDR1 MNHEY, CDR2 SVGAGI. This CDR3 is 16 amino acids long. The CDR3 DNA sequence: TGTGCCAGCAGTTCACGGCCGGGACAGGGAAACTATGGCTACACCTTC. Residues: CASSSRPGQGNYGYTF.

The chain joins TRBV11-2 to TRBJ2-5; 9 nucleotides align to TRBD1. Germline-derived CDR1 and CDR2 are SGHAT and FQNNGV. With 2 bases clipped from V and 5 bases from J, the junction kept 6 bases outside the gene matches. CDR3 length equals 15 residues. The CDR3 loop reads CASSLNRGPFETQYF. The CDR3 DNA is TGTGCCAGCAGCTTAAACAGGGGGCCCTTTGAGACCCAGTACTTC.

The table lists this clone with a count of one. The V gene is TRBV5-5, the J gene TRBJ1-5, with 8 bases that match TRBD1. Germline lookup yields CDR1 SGHKS and CDR2 YYEKEE (reference sequence). The CDR3 sequence is 16 residues long. V lost 0 bases to trimming and J lost 0 bases; unmatched junction nucleotides: 2. The CDR3 here is CASSLAQGASNQPQHF. DNA of the CDR3: TGTGCCAGCAGCTTGGCGCAGGGGGCTAGCAATCAGCCCCAGCATTTT.

The rearrangement uses TRBV7-9 and TRBJ2-7, with a tentative D call TRBD1 (6 bases). In germline, CDR1 is SEHNR, CDR2 FQNEAQ (reference sequence). Trimming shortened V by 2 bases and J by 3 bases, and 14 bases separated the two germline ends. CDR3 size: 15 residues. CDR3 loop: CASSLSAGVGYEQYF. Here the CDR3 DNA reads TGTGCCAGCAGCTTATCGGCAGGGGTGGGCTACGAGCAGTACTTC.

The chain carries TRBV19 and TRBJ1-2; D ambiguous. This CDR3 contains 14 residues. The germline V and J ends were trimmed by 3 bases and 1 base, with 9 bases remaining between them. Germline values: CDR1 LNHDA, CDR2 SQIVND (reference sequence). The CDR3 DNA sequence: TGTGCCAGTAGTATTATCGACGGTAACTATGGCTACACCTTC. Its protein product is CASSIIDGNYGYTF. The full variable domain, rest sourced from reference TRBV19 and TRBJ1-2, is DGGITQSPKYLFRKEGQNVTLSCEQNLNHDAMYWYRQDPGQGLRLIYYSQIVNDFQKGDIAEGYSVSREKKESFPLTVTSAQKNPTAFYLCASSIIDGNYGYTFGSGTRLTVV.

This clone was counted only a few times. The DNA of the CDR3 is TGTGCCAGCAATTCCGGGACAGGGCTCTCTGGAAACACCATATATTTT. Amino acid sequence: CASNSGTGLSGNTIYF. The chain uses TRBV28 and TRBJ1-3, with 9 positions matching TRBD1. The J segment lost 0 bases and the V segment lost 7 bases, leaving 7 bases of the junction unmatched. This CDR3 is built from 16 residues. The germline CDR1 and CDR2 sequences are MDHEN and SYDVKM.

This chain connects TRBV19 to TRBJ2-4, with D unclear. This CDR3 spans 13 amino acids. Germline V CDR1 and CDR2: LNHDA, SQIVND (reference sequence). The V and J ends lost 7 bases and 7 bases respectively, with 14 bases between them. The CDR3: CASTLTLGNIQYF. The CDR3 coding sequence is TGTGCCAGTACGCTCACCCTGGGGAACATTCAGTACTTC.

V usage is TRBV7-8 and J usage is TRBJ2-5, with a possible D match to TRBD1 (5 bases). The CDR3 spans 15 residues. The V end lost 2 bases, the J end lost 2 bases, and 12 bases lay between the germline ends. The germline V gene encodes CDR1 SGHVS and CDR2 FQNEAQ. The CDR3 sequence: CASSLFRGRQETQYF. The CDR3 DNA is TGTGCCAGCAGCTTATTTAGGGGTCGGCAAGAGACCCAGTACTTC.

The chain links TRBV28 to TRBJ2-1; 10 bases line up with TRBD2. Per the germline V gene, CDR1 is MDHEN and CDR2 is SYDVKM. Losses at the gene ends were 8 bases for V and 7 bases for J; bases not matched to a gene: 8. The CDR3 is made up of 14 amino acids. CDR3 sequence (DNA): TGTGCCAGCGGGACTAGCGCGGGGGAAAATGAGCAGTTCTTC. It specifies CASGTSAGENEQFF.

This chain uses TRBV4-1 with TRBJ2-2; D is unclear. Germline CDR1 and CDR2: MGHRA and YSYEKL. The CDR3 has 15 residues. The V and J ends lost 1 base and 6 bases respectively, with 12 bases between them. The CDR3 DNA reads TGCGCCAGCAGCCAAGTTGATGTTCTGTCCGGGGAGCTGTTTTTT. Residues: CASSQVDVLSGELFF.

The rearrangement links TRBV19 to TRBJ2-3; TRBD2 matches at 8 bases. Germline V CDR1 and CDR2: LNHDA, SQIVND (reference sequence). The CDR3 contains 15 residues. The ends lost 5 bases at V and 1 base at J; junction bases unmatched: 5. Here the CDR3 reads CASSPRGDGTDTQYF. CDR3 DNA: TGTGCCAGTAGTCCGCGGGGGGACGGCACAGATACGCAGTATTTT.

This clone was found once. The chain carries TRBV30 and TRBJ1-3; the D is unclear. The length of the CDR3 is 12 residues. Trimming removed 0 bases from V and 9 bases from J, with 9 bases in between. The germline CDR1 and CDR2 sequences are GTSNPN and SVGIG (reference sequence). CDR3 sequence reads: CAWSVSLATIYF. The CDR3 nucleotides are TGTGCCTGGAGTGTATCTCTTGCCACCATATATTTT.

The rearrangement links TRBV9 to TRBJ2-2; TRBD2 matches 7 bases. Germline CDR1 is SGDLS and CDR2 is YYNGEE. There are 18 residues in the CDR3. V shed 3 bases and J 4 bases; nucleotides not matched to a gene: 15. The CDR3 loop reads CASSEGSWAGVSTGELFF. The CDR3 DNA sequence: TGTGCCAGCAGCGAGGGGAGCTGGGCGGGAGTTTCCACCGGGGAGCTGTTTTTT. Using reference TRBV9 and TRBJ2-2 for the parts outside the CDR3, the full variable domain is DSGVTQTPKHLITATGQRVTLRCSPRSGDLSVYWYQQSLDQGLQFLIQYYNGEERAKGNILERFSAQQFPDLHSELNLSSLELGDSALYFCASSEGSWAGVSTGELFFGEGSRLTVL.